The 25 T cell receptor beta chains below were found in one sample sequenced in a study of cytomegalovirus exposure and HLA in healthy donors. This PCR relied on a set of 60 Vbeta primers and 13 Jbeta primers. Using immunoSEQ multiplex PCR, the repertoire was profiled, and TCRdb retains in-frame clones only, with some absent. The sample lists 100,000 to 150,000 clones; roughly 78% were seen once. Sequencing was carried out using PBMCs. The receptors come from a man under 40 in good health and CMV-seronegative.

The table lists this clone with a count of one. The V gene is TRBV6-1, the J gene TRBJ2-1; D is possibly TRBD2 (5 bases). This CDR3 is built from 13 residues. Germline V lookup: CDR1 MNHNS, CDR2 SASEGT. The V and J ends lost 1 base and 5 bases respectively, with 6 bases between them. This CDR3 is CASSEEEDNEQFF. As DNA, the CDR3 is TGTGCCAGCAGTGAAGAGGAGGACAATGAGCAGTTCTTC.

This chain connects TRBV10-3 to TRBJ1-3; 8 positions agree with TRBD1. The CDR3 runs 16 residues. Trimming at V came to 4 bases and at J to 0 bases, leaving 5 bases not matched to a gene. The germline V gene encodes CDR1 ENHRY and CDR2 SYGVKD. In DNA form, the CDR3 reads TGTGCCATCAGTGGACAGGGGATAAACTCTGGAAACACCATATATTTT. Its translation: CAISGQGINSGNTIYF.

The chain carries TRBV6-5 and TRBJ1-2, with TRBD1 matching 9 bases. V shed 2 bases and J 4 bases; nucleotides not matched to a gene: 2. In germline, CDR1 is MNHEY, CDR2 SVGAGI. CDR3 length: 14 amino acids. The chain's CDR3 is CASSYEDRGYGYTF. The DNA for the CDR3 is TGTGCCAGCAGTTACGAGGACAGGGGCTATGGCTACACCTTC.

The chain has TRBV5-1 and TRBJ2-1; possible D gene TRBD2, 5 bases. The V gene lost 0 bases and the J gene lost 8 bases, with 9 bases spanning the gap. The CDR3 extends over 13 amino acids. Germline values: CDR1 SGHRS, CDR2 YFSETQ. This CDR3 reads CASSLGGADEQFF. The CDR3 nucleotides read TGCGCCAGCAGCTTGGGGGGAGCCGATGAGCAGTTCTTC.

The chain links TRBV19 to TRBJ1-2, with 10 bases identical to TRBD1. V lost 7 bases to trimming and J lost 8 bases; unmatched junction nucleotides: 10. The CDR3 loop spans 14 amino acids. Germline CDR1 reads LNHDA; CDR2 reads SQIVND (reference sequence). The CDR3 region has the DNA TGTGCCAGTACGGGGACAGGGGCCGCCGGGGGCTACACCTTC. This codes for CASTGTGAAGGYTF.

This clone occurred a few times. This sequence joins TRBV5-4 and TRBJ2-7; tentatively, D is TRBD2 (7 bases). The CDR3 runs 15 residues. Trimming cost V 0 bases and J 3 bases, with 13 bases left between them. The V gene's germline CDR1 is SGHNT and CDR2 YYREEE (reference sequence). Here the CDR3 DNA reads TGTGCCAGCAGCTTGGGTCGAGGGGGGGTCTACGAGCAGTACTTC. It yields the protein CASSLGRGGVYEQYF.

V usage is TRBV7-6 and J usage is TRBJ2-1; 10 bases are shared with TRBD2. V was clipped by 0 bases and J by 6 bases; unmatched bases: 5. This CDR3 is built from 16 residues. The germline V gene has CDR1 SGHVS and CDR2 FNYEAQ. The CDR3 spells CASSLAQSGRANEQFF. For the CDR3, the DNA is TGTGCCAGCAGCTTAGCGCAGAGCGGGAGGGCCAATGAGCAGTTCTTC.

V usage is TRBV5-6 and J usage is TRBJ2-1; weak D call: TRBD2 (5 bases). The CDR3 has 17 residues. Germline V gene sequence: CDR1 SGHDT, CDR2 YYEEEE. The V end lost 0 bases, the J end lost 1 base, and 14 bases lay between the germline ends. As DNA, the CDR3 is TGTGCCAGCAGCTTGGATACTGGGAGCGGTTCCTACAATGAGCAGTTCTTC. Its protein product is CASSLDTGSGSYNEQFF.

This chain connects TRBV10-2 to TRBJ2-7; TRBD2 matches at 7 bases. The germline CDR1 and CDR2 sequences are WSHSY and SAAADI. J was trimmed by 0 bases and V by 2 bases; bases with no gene match: 22. There are 21 residues in the CDR3. The CDR3 spells CASSETERGLLTNSGSYEQYF. CDR3 in DNA: TGCGCCAGCAGTGAGACCGAACGGGGACTACTTACTAATTCTGGCTCCTACGAGCAGTACTTC.

The table lists this clone with a few counts. The chain couples TRBV4-1 to TRBJ2-7, with 9 bases fitting TRBD2. Losses at the gene ends were 3 bases for V and 3 bases for J; bases not matched to a gene: 9. CDR1 is MGHRA and CDR2 is YSYEKL in the germline V gene. The CDR3 is 16 amino acids. The CDR3 region has the DNA TGCGCCAGCAGCCACCTCATAGCGGGAGCGAGCTACGAGCAGTACTTC. Its translation: CASSHLIAGASYEQYF.

This clone has only a few counts. V and J are TRBV19 and TRBJ1-1, with a weak D call TRBD1 (5 bases). V was cut by 2 bases and J by 5 bases, with 15 bases left in between. CDR1 is LNHDA and CDR2 is SQIVND in the germline V gene (reference sequence). The CDR3 is 15 residues long. The CDR3 loop is CASSIQGRGGTEAFF. Here the CDR3 DNA reads TGTGCCAGTAGTATACAAGGTCGGGGGGGAACTGAAGCTTTCTTT.

The chain has TRBV25-1 and TRBJ2-5; possible D gene TRBD2, 6 bases. V lost 1 base and J lost 4, with 10 bases in between. The CDR3 is 14 amino acids. CDR1 is MGHDK, CDR2 SYGVNS, per germline. The CDR3 spells CASSESMGGETQYF. CDR3 bases: TGTGCCAGCAGTGAATCCATGGGGGGAGAGACCCAGTACTTC.

A few counts support this clone. The V and J genes are TRBV19 and TRBJ2-6; a weak D match, TRBD2 (6 bases). The CDR3 covers 14 residues. With 6 bases removed from V and 4 bases from J, the gap between germline ends came to 10 bases. CDR1 is LNHDA, CDR2 SQIVND, per germline (reference sequence). The CDR3 loop reads CASRPGVGANVLTF. The CDR3, as DNA: TGTGCCAGTAGACCGGGGGTGGGGGCCAACGTCCTGACTTTC.

The J gene is TRBJ2-3, the V gene TRBV6-6, with D possibly TRBD2 on 6 matching bases. Trimming left V 2 bases short and J 0 bases short, with 12 bases between. Germline V lookup: CDR1 MNHNY, CDR2 SVGAGI (reference sequence). CDR3 length: 16 amino acids. The CDR3 bases are TGTGCCAGCAGTTACGGAGGGTCGGATAGCACAGATACGCAGTATTTT. As protein: CASSYGGSDSTDTQYF.

The chain carries TRBV5-1 and TRBJ1-3; D may be TRBD1 (5 bases). CDR3 length: 16 amino acids. Trimming pared 0 bases from V and 0 bases from J, leaving 10 bases between. Germline CDR1 and CDR2: SGHRS and YFSETQ. In nucleotides, the CDR3 is TGCGCCAGCAGCTTGGACGTTCAGGGCTCTGGAAACACCATATATTTT. Protein: CASSLDVQGSGNTIYF.

This sequence joins TRBV10-3 and TRBJ2-5; TRBD1 matches 10 bases. J was trimmed by 4 bases and V by 3 bases; bases with no gene match: 8. This CDR3 region has 16 residues. From germline, CDR1 is ENHRY and CDR2 SYGVKD. DNA for the CDR3: TGTGCCATCAGTGATAGTTTGGACAGGGGGAGAGAGACCCAGTACTTC. Translating it yields CAISDSLDRGRETQYF.

To note about this clone: A read error may account for a junction end that differs from germline. This chain joins TRBV19 and TRBJ2-1; D gene ambiguous. CDR1 LNHDA and CDR2 SQIVND come from the germline V gene (reference sequence). The CDR3 is 16 residues long. The CDR3 protein is CASSLDLELSYNEQFF. CDR3 sequence (DNA): TGTGCCAGTAGTCTAGATTTGGAGTTGTCCTACAATGAGCAGTTCTTC.

Of note for this clone: At one end the junction does not follow the germline gene, possibly because of a read error. The rearrangement uses TRBV7-9 and TRBJ1-1, with D tentatively TRBD1 (5 bases). The CDR3 is 13 amino acids. The germline CDR1 and CDR2 sequences are SEHNR and FQNEAQ (reference sequence). The CDR3 reads CASSVTGNTEVFF. The CDR3 region has the DNA TGTGCCAGCAGCGTTACAGGTAACACTGAAGTTTTCTTT.

V and J are TRBV6-6 and TRBJ2-1; 8 bases are shared with TRBD2. The CDR3 sequence is 14 residues long. Germline trimming cut 6 bases from V and 8 bases from J; bases unmatched to any gene: 9. Looked up from germline, CDR1 is MNHNY and CDR2 is SVGAGI (reference sequence). The CDR3 spells CASRGSGRADEQFF. CDR3 DNA sequence: TGTGCCAGCAGGGGTTCCGGGAGGGCCGATGAGCAGTTCTTC.

CDR3 nucleotides: TGTGCCAGCAGTCTAGCGTCCTACAATGAGCAGTTCTTC. This sequence encodes CASSLASYNEQFF. The chain uses TRBV2 and TRBJ2-1; D perhaps matches TRBD2 (6 bases). The CDR3 spans 13 residues. V was pared by 5 bases and J by 1 base, with 6 bases between. Germline V gene lookup returns CDR1 SNHLY and CDR2 FYNNEI.

V is TRBV5-6 and J is TRBJ2-5; D uncertain. Germline CDR1 and CDR2: SGHDT and YYEEEE. The CDR3 spans 14 residues. Trimming shortened V by 2 bases and J by 3 bases, and 11 bases separated the two germline ends. The CDR3 DNA follows: TGTGCCAGCAGCTTTTTTACCGAGAAAGAGACCCAGTACTTC. It specifies CASSFFTEKETQYF.

The chain recombines TRBV5-1 with TRBJ2-7; maybe TRBD1 (7 bases). CDR1 and CDR2 from the germline V gene are SGHRS and YFSETQ. This CDR3 is built from 15 residues. With 4 bases removed from V and 7 bases from J, the gap between germline ends came to 21 bases. The CDR3 region is CASSTTGVLGGEQYF. Written as DNA, the CDR3 is TGCGCCAGCAGCACCACAGGGGTCCTCGGGGGTGAGCAGTACTTC.

The chain carries TRBV27 and TRBJ2-1, with 8 bases fitting TRBD2. CDR3 length equals 15 residues. Losses at the gene ends were 8 bases for V and 6 bases for J; bases not matched to a gene: 12. Germline CDR1 reads MNHEY; CDR2 reads SMNVEV (reference sequence). CDR3 amino acids: CASHNSGTVGNEQFF. CDR3 nucleotides: TGTGCCAGCCATAATAGCGGGACGGTGGGCAATGAGCAGTTCTTC.

The rearrangement joins TRBV11-2 to TRBJ1-2, with D possibly being TRBD1 (6 bases). V dropped 0 bases and J dropped 8 bases, with 19 bases sitting between them. This CDR3 is built from 16 residues. Looked up from germline, CDR1 is SGHAT and CDR2 is FQNNGV. CDR3 sequence (DNA): TGTGCCAGCAGCTTAGACAGACCCCGCGGGGGGCACGGCTACACCTTC. It specifies CASSLDRPRGGHGYTF.

The chain employs TRBV7-9 and TRBJ2-5; 7 bases fit TRBD2. The J call could be wrong; TRBJ2-7 is a better fit for the DNA end. Germline CDR1 is SEHNR and CDR2 is FQNEAQ (reference sequence). The CDR3 covers 13 residues. In DNA form, the CDR3 reads TGTGCCAGCATTACCGCGGGAGCCTACGAGCAGTACTTC. Protein: CASITAGAYEQYF.